This TCR beta chain was sequenced for a study of blood T cell repertoires in COVID-19. Study summary: There were acute and convalescent COVID-19 samples, and they came from the United States, Italy and Spain.

The table came from immunoSEQ multiplex PCR; TCRdb's copy has only in-frame clones and leaves some out. The data contain 200,000 to 250,000 clones, 70% to 85% of them singletons. In Seattle, patients joined the study during active infection and were tracked longitudinally. This clonotype was obtained from an elderly woman with COVID-19, enrolled during active disease. Sequences were obtained from peripheral blood.

The CDR3 nucleotides read TGTGCCAGCAGCGTGGGAGGGGTTCCGCGGGTAAATACGCAGTATTTT. It encodes CASSVGGVPRVNTQYF. The V call is TRBV9, the J call TRBJ2-3; 7 bases align to TRBD2. The CDR3 is 16 amino acids. From germline, CDR1 is SGDLS and CDR2 YYNGEE. J gave up 7 bases and V 2 bases, and 13 bases lay outside the gene matches.